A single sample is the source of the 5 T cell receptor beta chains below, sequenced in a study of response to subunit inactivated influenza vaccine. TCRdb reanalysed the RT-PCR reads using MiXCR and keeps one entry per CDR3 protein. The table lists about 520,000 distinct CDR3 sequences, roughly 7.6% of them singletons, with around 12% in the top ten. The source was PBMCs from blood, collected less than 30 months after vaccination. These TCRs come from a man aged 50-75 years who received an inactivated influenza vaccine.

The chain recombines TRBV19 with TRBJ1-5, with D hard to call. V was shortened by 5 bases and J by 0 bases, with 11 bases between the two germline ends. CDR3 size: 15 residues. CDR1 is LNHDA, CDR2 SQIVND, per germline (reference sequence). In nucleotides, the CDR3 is TGTGCCAGTAGTGTCCCAAGGCCTAGCAATCAGCCCCAGCATTTT. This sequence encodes CASSVPRPSNQPQHF. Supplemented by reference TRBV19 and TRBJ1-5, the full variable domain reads DGGITQSPKYLFRKEGQNVTLSCEQNLNHDAMYWYRQDPGQGLRLIYYSQIVNDFQKGDIAEGYSVSREKKESFPLTVTSAQKNPTAFYLCASSVPRPSNQPQHFGDGTRLSIL.

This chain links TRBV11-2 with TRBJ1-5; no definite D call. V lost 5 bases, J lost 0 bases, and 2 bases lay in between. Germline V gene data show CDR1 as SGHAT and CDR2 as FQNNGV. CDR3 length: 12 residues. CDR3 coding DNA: TGTGCCAGCAGCGGTAGCAATCAGCCCCAGCATTTT. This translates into CASSGSNQPQHF.

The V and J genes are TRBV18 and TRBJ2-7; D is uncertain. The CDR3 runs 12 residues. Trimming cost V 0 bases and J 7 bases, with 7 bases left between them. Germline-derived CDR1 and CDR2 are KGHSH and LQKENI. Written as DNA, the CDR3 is TGTGCCAGCTCACCACCGGTGGGGGAGCAGTACTTC. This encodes CASSPPVGEQYF.

The CDR3 spells CASSHRDRPTDTQYF. The CDR3 nucleotides read TGTGCCAGTAGCCATCGGGACAGACCCACAGATACGCAGTATTTT. This chain joins TRBV19 and TRBJ2-3; 7 bases map to TRBD1. CDR1 LNHDA and CDR2 SQIVND come from the germline V gene (reference sequence). The CDR3 length is 15 residues. Germline trimming cut 6 bases from V and 2 bases from J; bases unmatched to any gene: 8.

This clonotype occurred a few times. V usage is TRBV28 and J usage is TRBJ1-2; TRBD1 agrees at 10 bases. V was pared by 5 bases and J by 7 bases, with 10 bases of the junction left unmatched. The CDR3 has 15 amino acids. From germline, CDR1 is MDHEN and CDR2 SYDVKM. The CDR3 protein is CASSQTGTGVLGYTF. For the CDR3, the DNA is TGTGCCAGCAGTCAGACCGGGACAGGGGTTCTTGGCTACACCTTC.